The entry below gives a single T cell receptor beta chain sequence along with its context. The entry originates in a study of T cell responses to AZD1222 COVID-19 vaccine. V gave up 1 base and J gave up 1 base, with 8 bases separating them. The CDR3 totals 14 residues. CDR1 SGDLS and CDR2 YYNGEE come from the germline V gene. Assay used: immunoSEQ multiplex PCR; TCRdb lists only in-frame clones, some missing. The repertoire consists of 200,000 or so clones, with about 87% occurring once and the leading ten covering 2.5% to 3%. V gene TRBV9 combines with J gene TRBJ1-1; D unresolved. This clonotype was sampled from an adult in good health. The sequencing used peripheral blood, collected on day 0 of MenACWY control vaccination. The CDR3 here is CASSVPQENTEAFF. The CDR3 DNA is TGTGCCAGCAGCGTACCTCAAGAGAACACTGAAGCTTTCTTT.